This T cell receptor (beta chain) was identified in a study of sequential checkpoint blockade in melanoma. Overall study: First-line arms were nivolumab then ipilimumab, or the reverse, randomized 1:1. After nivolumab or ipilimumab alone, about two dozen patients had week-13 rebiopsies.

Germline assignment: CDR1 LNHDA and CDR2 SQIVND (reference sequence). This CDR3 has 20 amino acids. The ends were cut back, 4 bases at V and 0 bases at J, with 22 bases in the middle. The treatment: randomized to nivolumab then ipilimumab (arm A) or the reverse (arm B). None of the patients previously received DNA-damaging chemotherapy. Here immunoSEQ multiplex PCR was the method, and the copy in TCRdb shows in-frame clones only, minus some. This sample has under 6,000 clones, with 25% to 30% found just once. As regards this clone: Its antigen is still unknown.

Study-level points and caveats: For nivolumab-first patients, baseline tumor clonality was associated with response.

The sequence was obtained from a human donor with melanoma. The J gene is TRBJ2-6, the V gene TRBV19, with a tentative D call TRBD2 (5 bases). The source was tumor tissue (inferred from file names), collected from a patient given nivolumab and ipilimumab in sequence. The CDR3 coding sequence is TGTGCCAGTAGTAGAAGCCAGGACCGACGAGAGGGCTCTGGGGCCAACGTCCTGACTTTC. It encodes CASSRSQDRREGSGANVLTF.